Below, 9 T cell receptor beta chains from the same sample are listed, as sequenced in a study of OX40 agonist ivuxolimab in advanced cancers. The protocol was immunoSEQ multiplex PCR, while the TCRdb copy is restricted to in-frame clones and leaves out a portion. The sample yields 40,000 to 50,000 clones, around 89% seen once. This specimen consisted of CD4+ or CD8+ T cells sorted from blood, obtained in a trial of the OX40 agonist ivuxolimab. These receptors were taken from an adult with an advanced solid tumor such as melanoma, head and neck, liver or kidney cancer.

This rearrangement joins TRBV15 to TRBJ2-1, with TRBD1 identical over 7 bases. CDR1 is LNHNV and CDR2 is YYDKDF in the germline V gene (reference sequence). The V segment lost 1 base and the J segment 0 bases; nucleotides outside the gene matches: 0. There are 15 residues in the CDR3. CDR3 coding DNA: TGTGCCACCAGCAGAGGGACAGGCTCCTACAATGAGCAGTTCTTC. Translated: CATSRGTGSYNEQFF.

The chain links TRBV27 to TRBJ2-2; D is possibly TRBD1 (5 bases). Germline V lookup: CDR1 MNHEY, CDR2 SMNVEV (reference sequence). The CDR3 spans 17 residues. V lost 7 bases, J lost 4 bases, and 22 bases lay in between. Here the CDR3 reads CASIPTAGFLSTGELFF. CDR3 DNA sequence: TGTGCCAGCATTCCGACAGCAGGGTTTCTTAGCACCGGGGAGCTGTTTTTT.

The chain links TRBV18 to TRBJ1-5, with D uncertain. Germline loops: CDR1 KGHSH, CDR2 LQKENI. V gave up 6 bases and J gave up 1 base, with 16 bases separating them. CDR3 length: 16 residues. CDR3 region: CASSETDPASNQPQHF. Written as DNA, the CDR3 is TGTGCCAGCTCGGAAACGGACCCGGCGAGCAATCAGCCCCAGCATTTT.

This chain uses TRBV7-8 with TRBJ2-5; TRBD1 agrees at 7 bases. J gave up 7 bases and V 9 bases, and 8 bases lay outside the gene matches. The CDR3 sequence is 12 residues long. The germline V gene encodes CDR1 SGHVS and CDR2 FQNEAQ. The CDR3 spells CASSDRAGTQYF. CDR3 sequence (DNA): TGTGCCAGTAGCGACAGGGCCGGGACCCAGTACTTC. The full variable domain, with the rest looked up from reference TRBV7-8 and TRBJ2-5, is GAGVSQSPRYKVAKRGQDVALRCDPISGHVSLFWYQQALGQGPEFLTYFQNEAQLDKSGLPSDRFFAERPEGSVSTLKIQRTQQEDSAVYLCASSDRAGTQYFGPGTRLLVL.

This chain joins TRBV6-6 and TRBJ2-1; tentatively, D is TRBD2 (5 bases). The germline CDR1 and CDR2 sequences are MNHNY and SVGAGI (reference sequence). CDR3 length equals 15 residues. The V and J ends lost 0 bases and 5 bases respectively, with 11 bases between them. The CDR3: CASSYSPGNHNEQFF. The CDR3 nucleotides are TGTGCCAGCAGTTACTCCCCCGGGAACCACAATGAGCAGTTCTTC.

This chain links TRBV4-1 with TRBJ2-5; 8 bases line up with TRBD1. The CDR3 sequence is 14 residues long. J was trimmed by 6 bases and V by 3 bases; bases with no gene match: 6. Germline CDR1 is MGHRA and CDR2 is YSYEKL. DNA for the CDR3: TGCGCCAGCAGCCAGACAGGGGCTGAGAAGACCCAGTACTTC. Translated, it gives CASSQTGAEKTQYF.

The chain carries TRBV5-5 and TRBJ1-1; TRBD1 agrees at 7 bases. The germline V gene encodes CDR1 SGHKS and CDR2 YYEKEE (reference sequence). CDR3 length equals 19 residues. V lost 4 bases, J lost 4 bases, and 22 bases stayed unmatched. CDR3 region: CASSPLPAGGISQGTEAFF. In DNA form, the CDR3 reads TGTGCCAGCAGCCCCCTCCCGGCAGGGGGTATCTCTCAGGGCACTGAAGCTTTCTTT.

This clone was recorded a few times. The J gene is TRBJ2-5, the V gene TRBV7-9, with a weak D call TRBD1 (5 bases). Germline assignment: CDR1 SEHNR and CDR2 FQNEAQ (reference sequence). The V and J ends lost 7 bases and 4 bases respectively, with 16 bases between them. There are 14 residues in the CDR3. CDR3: CASTEVGPRETQYF. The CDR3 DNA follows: TGTGCCAGCACTGAGGTGGGGCCGCGAGAGACCCAGTACTTC. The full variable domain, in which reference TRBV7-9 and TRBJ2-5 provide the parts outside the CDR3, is DTGVSQNPRHKITKRGQNVTFRCDPISEHNRLYWYRQTLGQGPEFLTYFQNEAQLEKSRLLSDRFSAERPKGSFSTLEIQRTEQGDSAMYLCASTEVGPRETQYFGPGTRLLVL.

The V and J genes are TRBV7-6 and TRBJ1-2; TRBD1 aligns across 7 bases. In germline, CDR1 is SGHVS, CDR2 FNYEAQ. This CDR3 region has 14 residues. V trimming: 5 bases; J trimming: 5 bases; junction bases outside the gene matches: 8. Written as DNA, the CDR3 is TGTGCCAGCAGCCCCGCTCCAGGGGGGTATGGCTACACCTTC. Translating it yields CASSPAPGGYGYTF.